Below, one T cell receptor (beta chain) is given with its context. No antigen is known for it. The sample belongs to a study of T cell repertoires in cytomegalovirus infection. Study-level information: CMV epitopes that were recently identified and HLA-C-restricted were used alongside well-studied HLA-B-restricted ones. Indications of both CMV infection and matching HLA type were provided by public TCR beta signatures. Broader study findings: Totalled public TCR beta family frequency picked out people who carried CMV plus the relevant HLA. HLA-C-restricted CMV clonotypes gave the most frequent clonotype in two of eight donors.

This CDR3 spans 15 amino acids. The V end was cut by 5 bases, the J end by 1 base, with 14 bases between. TCRdb redid the calling of the reads with MiXCR, one entry per CDR3 protein. The sample lists around 140,000 distinct CDR3 sequences, 32% seen once, with around 50% in the top ten. This chain joins TRBV12-3 or TRBV12-4 and TRBJ2-5; D might be TRBD1 or TRBD2, each matching 6 bases. Source: CD8+ T cells from cultured PBMCs, taken from culture after CMV antigen stimulation. The receptor comes from a human donor in good health (CMV status not recorded). Some clones in this sample may be carry-over from other donors' samples. The CDR3 DNA is TGTGCCAGCAGTCCCAGGGGACTCCTCCAAGAGACCCAGTACTTC. Translated: CASSPRGLLQETQYF.